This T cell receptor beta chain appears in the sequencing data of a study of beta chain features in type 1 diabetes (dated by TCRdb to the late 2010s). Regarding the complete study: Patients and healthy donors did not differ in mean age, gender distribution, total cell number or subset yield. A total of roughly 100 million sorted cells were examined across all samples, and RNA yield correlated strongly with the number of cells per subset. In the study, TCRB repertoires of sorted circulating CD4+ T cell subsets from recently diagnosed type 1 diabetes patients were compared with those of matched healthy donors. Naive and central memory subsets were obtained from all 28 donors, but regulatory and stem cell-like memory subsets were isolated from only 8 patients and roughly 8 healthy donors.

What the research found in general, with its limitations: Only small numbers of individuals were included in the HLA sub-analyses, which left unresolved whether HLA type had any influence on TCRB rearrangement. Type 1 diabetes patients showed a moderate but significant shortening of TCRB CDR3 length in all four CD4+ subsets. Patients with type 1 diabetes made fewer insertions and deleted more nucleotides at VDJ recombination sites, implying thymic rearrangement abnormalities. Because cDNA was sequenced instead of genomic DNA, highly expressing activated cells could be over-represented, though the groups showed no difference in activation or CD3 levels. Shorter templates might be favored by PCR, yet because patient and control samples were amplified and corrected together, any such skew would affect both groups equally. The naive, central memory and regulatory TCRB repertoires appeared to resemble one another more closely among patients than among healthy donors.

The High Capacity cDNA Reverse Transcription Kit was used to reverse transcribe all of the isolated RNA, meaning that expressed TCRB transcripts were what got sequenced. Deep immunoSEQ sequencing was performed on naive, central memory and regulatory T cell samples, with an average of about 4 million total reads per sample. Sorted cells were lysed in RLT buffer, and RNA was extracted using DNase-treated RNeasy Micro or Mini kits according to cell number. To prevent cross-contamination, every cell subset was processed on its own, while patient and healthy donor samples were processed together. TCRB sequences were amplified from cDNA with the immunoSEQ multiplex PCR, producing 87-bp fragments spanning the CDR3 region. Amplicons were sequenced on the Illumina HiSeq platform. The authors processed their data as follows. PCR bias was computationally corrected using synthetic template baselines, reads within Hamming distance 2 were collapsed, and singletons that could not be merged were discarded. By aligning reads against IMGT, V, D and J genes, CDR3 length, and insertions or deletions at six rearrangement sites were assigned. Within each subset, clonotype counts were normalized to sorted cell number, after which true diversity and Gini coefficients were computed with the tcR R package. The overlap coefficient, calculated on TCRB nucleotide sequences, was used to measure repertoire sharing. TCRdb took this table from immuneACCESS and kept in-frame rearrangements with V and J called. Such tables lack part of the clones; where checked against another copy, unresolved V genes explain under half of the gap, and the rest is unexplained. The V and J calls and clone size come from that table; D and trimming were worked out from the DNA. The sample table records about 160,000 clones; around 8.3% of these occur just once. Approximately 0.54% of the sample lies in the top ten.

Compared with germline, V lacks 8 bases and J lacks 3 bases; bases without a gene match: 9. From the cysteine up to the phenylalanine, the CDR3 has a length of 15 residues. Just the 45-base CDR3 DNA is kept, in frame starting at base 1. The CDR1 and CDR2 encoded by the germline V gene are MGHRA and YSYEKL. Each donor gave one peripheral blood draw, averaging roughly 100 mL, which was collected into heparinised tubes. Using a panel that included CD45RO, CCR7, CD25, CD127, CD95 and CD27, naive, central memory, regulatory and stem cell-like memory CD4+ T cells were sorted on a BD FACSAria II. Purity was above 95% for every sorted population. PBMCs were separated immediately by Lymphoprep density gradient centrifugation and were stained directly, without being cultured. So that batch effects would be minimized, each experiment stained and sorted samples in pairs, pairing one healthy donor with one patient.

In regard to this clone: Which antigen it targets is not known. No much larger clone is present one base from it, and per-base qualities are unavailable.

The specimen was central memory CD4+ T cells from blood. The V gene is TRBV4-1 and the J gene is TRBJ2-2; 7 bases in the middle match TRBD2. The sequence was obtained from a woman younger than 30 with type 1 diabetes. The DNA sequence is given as TGCGCCAGCGGCCCTACTAGCGCGGACACCGGGGAGCTGTTTTTT. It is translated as CASGPTSADTGELFF.